Shown below are 19 T cell receptor beta chains from a single sample sequenced in a study of blood T cell repertoires in COVID-19. Libraries were prepared by immunoSEQ multiplex PCR; TCRdb keeps only in-frame clonotypes and omits some of them. The data contain about 270,000 clones, 86% of them seen just once; the ten biggest clones take up around 9%. Sequencing used peripheral blood. These receptors originate from a man between 40 and 49 years old with active or convalescent COVID-19.

The chain combines TRBV18 with TRBJ2-1; perhaps TRBD2 as D (5 bases). V dropped 10 bases and J dropped 0 bases, with 16 bases sitting between them. The CDR3 is made up of 15 amino acids. The germline gives CDR1 KGHSH, CDR2 LQKENI. The CDR3 here is CATGLAPSSYNEQFF. DNA for the CDR3: TGTGCCACGGGGTTAGCGCCAAGCTCCTACAATGAGCAGTTCTTC.

This chain joins TRBV27 and TRBJ2-7; TRBD2 might be the D (6 bases). The CDR3 is 15 residues long. Germline V gene lookup returns CDR1 MNHEY and CDR2 SMNVEV (reference sequence). V was clipped by 6 bases and J by 4 bases, with 19 bases between them. CDR3 protein: CASRPSPGLTYEQYF. The CDR3 nucleotides are TGTGCCAGCAGACCAAGTCCGGGACTTACATACGAGCAGTACTTC.

The CDR3 reads CASSVSGVTEAFF. The CDR3 DNA reads TGTGCCAGCAGTGTTTCAGGGGTCACTGAAGCTTTCTTT. The chain has TRBV2 and TRBJ1-1; D perhaps matches TRBD1 (6 bases). The ends were cut back, 4 bases at V and 4 bases at J, with 10 bases in the middle. This CDR3 has 13 residues. Per germline, CDR1 SNHLY and CDR2 FYNNEI. Using reference TRBV2 and TRBJ1-1 for the parts outside the CDR3, the full variable domain is EPEVTQTPSHQVTQMGQEVILRCVPISNHLYFYWYRQILGQKVEFLVSFYNNEISEKSEIFDDQFSVERPDGSNFTLKIRSTKLEDSAMYFCASSVSGVTEAFFGQGTRLTVV.

V usage is TRBV28 and J usage is TRBJ1-3; the D gene is possibly TRBD1 (6 bases). CDR1 MDHEN and CDR2 SYDVKM come from the germline V gene. CDR3 length: 14 residues. V was cut by 7 bases and J by 3 bases, with 13 bases left in between. The CDR3 nucleotides read TGTGCCAGCACCGAGGGGGGGAATGGAAACACCATATATTTT. Translation: CASTEGGNGNTIYF.

The chain joins TRBV27 to TRBJ2-7; 8 positions match TRBD2. Germline V CDR1 and CDR2: MNHEY, SMNVEV (reference sequence). This CDR3 contains 14 residues. Germline trimming cut 6 bases from V and 0 bases from J; bases unmatched to any gene: 4. CDR3 coding DNA: TGTGCCAGCAGCGCGGGGGGACCCTCCTACGAGCAGTACTTC. It encodes CASSAGGPSYEQYF.

The gene calls are TRBV9 and TRBJ1-2, with D unresolved. The CDR3 is 16 amino acids. With 0 bases removed from V and 0 bases from J, the gap between germline ends came to 12 bases. The germline V gene encodes CDR1 SGDLS and CDR2 YYNGEE. The CDR3: CASSVATRSSNYGYTF. The CDR3 DNA reads TGTGCCAGCAGCGTAGCTACGAGGAGTTCTAACTATGGCTACACCTTC.

This sequence joins TRBV14 and TRBJ1-1; D gene unclear. The CDR3 consists of 10 residues. Looked up from germline, CDR1 is SGHDN and CDR2 is FVKESK. The ends were cut back, 8 bases at V and 5 bases at J, with 6 bases in the middle. The CDR3 DNA reads TGTGCCAGCGGGAGGACTGAAGCTTTCTTT. This codes for CASGRTEAFF.

Notes on this clone: Other DNA sequences in the sample encode the same CDR3. The chain has TRBV12-3 or TRBV12-4 and TRBJ2-7; the D is unclear. The CDR3 is made up of 12 amino acids. V was pared by 5 bases and J by 4 bases, with 9 bases between. The CDR3: CASSPGGYEQYF. CDR3 bases: TGTGCCAGCAGTCCCGGCGGATACGAGCAGTACTTC.

This chain links TRBV24-1 with TRBJ2-7, with TRBD1 identical over 7 bases. Germline trimming cut 2 bases from V and 0 bases from J; bases unmatched to any gene: 9. This CDR3 is built from 17 residues. The germline V gene has CDR1 KGHDR and CDR2 SFDVKD. The DNA of the CDR3 is TGTGCCACCAGTGATTCCTTTCTACGGGACAGCTCCTACGAGCAGTACTTC. This codes for CATSDSFLRDSSYEQYF.

The gene calls are TRBV3-1 (or the pseudogene TRBV3-2) and TRBJ1-1; D unclear. CDR1 LGHDT and CDR2 YNNKEL come from the germline V gene (reference sequence). This CDR3 region has 11 residues. V shed 2 bases and J shed 5 bases, with 3 bases lying between them. The CDR3 DNA follows: TGTGCCAGCAGCCAACTAACTGAAGCTTTCTTT. Translation: CASSQLTEAFF.

The chain couples TRBV20-1 to TRBJ2-1; no clear D gene. The germline CDR1 and CDR2 sequences are DFQATT and SNEGSKA (reference sequence). Trimming removed 0 bases at V and 9 bases at J, with 3 bases between. This CDR3 comprises 10 residues. In DNA form, the CDR3 reads TGCAGTGCTAGAGAGAGTGAGCAGTTCTTC. Amino acid sequence: CSARESEQFF.

This clone was picked up one time. The V call is TRBV3-1 (or the pseudogene TRBV3-2), the J call TRBJ1-5, with no clear D. V gave up 2 bases and J gave up 1 base, with 9 bases separating them. The CDR3 has 15 amino acids. The germline CDR1 and CDR2 sequences are LGHDT and YNNKEL (reference sequence). CDR3 amino acids: CASSQSVGSNQPQHF. The CDR3 DNA is TGTGCCAGCAGCCAATCCGTTGGCAGCAATCAGCCCCAGCATTTT.

V and J are TRBV6-1 and TRBJ2-5; D is perhaps TRBD1 (6 bases). The CDR3 spans 13 residues. The V end was cut by 3 bases, the J end by 3 bases, with 8 bases between. Germline CDR1 MNHNS, CDR2 SASEGT. This chain's CDR3 is CASSEGAEETQYF. The CDR3 region has the DNA TGTGCCAGCAGTGAGGGGGCAGAAGAGACCCAGTACTTC.

V is TRBV3-1 (or the pseudogene TRBV3-2) and J is TRBJ2-7; 15 bases line up with TRBD2. V lost 4 bases, J lost 1 base, and 5 bases stayed unmatched. CDR3 length: 17 residues. Per germline, CDR1 LGHDT and CDR2 YNNKEL (reference sequence). CDR3 nucleotides: TGTGCCAGCAGCCTGGGACTAGCGGGAGGTTGGTCCTACGAGCAGTACTTC. Residues: CASSLGLAGGWSYEQYF.

The chain carries TRBV4-1 and TRBJ1-6, with TRBD1 identical over 11 bases. The CDR3 runs 16 residues. Looked up from germline, CDR1 is MGHRA and CDR2 is YSYEKL. The J segment lost 10 bases and the V segment lost 2 bases, leaving 7 bases of the junction unmatched. The CDR3 is CASSQLRDRGNSPLHF. CDR3 sequence (DNA): TGCGCCAGCAGCCAACTCAGGGACAGGGGGAACTCACCCCTCCACTTT.

This clone was counted once. This chain connects TRBV3-1 (or the pseudogene TRBV3-2) to TRBJ2-7; D gene unclear. Germline V gene data show CDR1 as LGHDT and CDR2 as YNNKEL (reference sequence). V was trimmed by 4 bases and J by 4 bases, leaving 5 bases between them. CDR3 size: 11 residues. Written as DNA, the CDR3 is TGTGCCAGCAGCCTTAGATACGAGCAGTACTTC. Translated, it gives CASSLRYEQYF.

This chain uses TRBV5-5 with TRBJ2-7, with 7 bases lining up with TRBD1. CDR3 length equals 15 residues. Germline V gene sequence: CDR1 SGHKS, CDR2 YYEKEE (reference sequence). J was trimmed by 3 bases and V by 0 bases; bases with no gene match: 6. The CDR3 sequence is CASSLGADRFYEQYF. The CDR3 DNA reads as TGTGCCAGCAGCTTGGGAGCGGACAGGTTCTACGAGCAGTACTTC.

The V gene is TRBV30, the J gene TRBJ2-7; D unresolved. Trimming left V 0 bases short and J 4 bases short, with 7 bases between. This CDR3 spans 12 amino acids. CDR1 is GTSNPN, CDR2 SVGIG, per germline (reference sequence). The CDR3 nucleotides are TGTGCCTGGAGTGTTGGGCCTTACGAGCAGTACTTC. This codes for CAWSVGPYEQYF.

The V gene is TRBV27, the J gene TRBJ2-6, with a weak D call TRBD2 (6 bases). Germline assignment: CDR1 MNHEY and CDR2 SMNVEV (reference sequence). The CDR3 has 17 residues. The V and J ends lost 3 bases and 0 bases respectively, with 12 bases between them. The CDR3 reads CASSFAGRLSGANVLTF. As DNA, the CDR3 is TGTGCCAGCAGTTTCGCGGGAAGGCTCTCTGGGGCCAACGTCCTGACTTTC.